This passage covers 23 T cell receptor beta chains from one sample sequenced in a study of Ad26.COV2.S vaccination and SARS-CoV-2 variants. Here immunoSEQ multiplex PCR was the method, and the copy in TCRdb shows in-frame clones only, minus some. The profile shows around 320,000 clones, approximately 80% of them singletons. The treatment denotes: 19 received Ad26.COV2.S at low or high dose, single or two shots; 5 received placebo; per-sample allocation not given. Samples came from day 63 after the first vaccine or placebo injection. The input for sequencing was peripheral blood, taken in a trial of Ad26.COV2.S vaccine versus placebo. The receptors shown here come from a person aged 18-65 years who received the Ad26.COV2.S COVID-19 vaccine or a placebo.

J is TRBJ2-2 and V is TRBV19; 7 bases fit TRBD1. Germline V gene sequence: CDR1 LNHDA, CDR2 SQIVND (reference sequence). After removal of 5 bases from V and 3 bases from J, the junction contained 6 bases not matched to a gene. The CDR3 is 15 amino acids. In DNA, the CDR3 is TGTGCCAGTAGTCCCCGAGGACAGGACACCGGGGAGCTGTTTTTT. Protein sequence: CASSPRGQDTGELFF.

The chain has TRBV7-3 and TRBJ2-6; D uncertain. The CDR3 has 15 residues. V was clipped by 2 bases and J by 2 bases, with 7 bases between them. Germline V gives CDR1 SGHTA, CDR2 FQGTGA. CDR3 loop: CASSLVSPGANVLTF. CDR3 DNA: TGTGCCAGCAGCTTAGTGTCCCCTGGGGCCAACGTCCTGACTTTC.

V usage is TRBV6-6 and J usage is TRBJ2-3, with D maybe TRBD1 (5 bases). V lost 6 bases and J lost 2, with 12 bases in between. Looked up from germline, CDR1 is MNHNY and CDR2 is SVGAGI (reference sequence). This CDR3 region has 14 residues. DNA for the CDR3: TGTGCCAGCAGCAAAGGGGCCTACACAGATACGCAGTATTTT. Translating gives CASSKGAYTDTQYF.

This rearrangement joins TRBV6-1 to TRBJ2-2, with TRBD1 matching 9 bases. The length of the CDR3 is 15 residues. Germline V gene lookup returns CDR1 MNHNS and CDR2 SASEGT. The junction had 2 bases not matched to a gene; V was cut back by 1 base and J by 5 bases. The CDR3 nucleotides read TGTGCCAGCAGTGAAGGGACAGGGGCAACCGGGGAGCTGTTTTTT. Amino acids: CASSEGTGATGELFF.

The chain is built from TRBV5-4 and TRBJ1-1, with TRBD1 as a possible D gene (6 bases). Per the germline V gene, CDR1 is SGHNT and CDR2 is YYREEE (reference sequence). There are 14 residues in the CDR3. The ends were cut back, 4 bases at V and 4 bases at J, with 14 bases in the middle. DNA for the CDR3: TGTGCCAGCAGCACCACAGGGTCGGGCACTGAAGCTTTCTTT. This sequence encodes CASSTTGSGTEAFF.

The rearrangement joins TRBV7-2 to TRBJ2-5; D remains ambiguous. The CDR3 is made up of 15 amino acids. Trimming cost V 0 bases and J 5 bases, with 13 bases left between them. CDR1 SGHTA and CDR2 FQGNSA come from the germline V gene. In DNA, the CDR3 is TGTGCCAGCAGCTTAGCGCTGTTATCCGCGGAGACCCAGTACTTC. The encoded protein is CASSLALLSAETQYF.

The chain uses TRBV6-1 and TRBJ2-2; no reliable D call. V was trimmed by 3 bases and J by 5 bases, leaving 7 bases between them. The germline V gene has CDR1 MNHNS and CDR2 SASEGT. CDR3 length: 13 amino acids. The CDR3 spells CASSEIYTGELFF. The CDR3 DNA reads as TGTGCCAGCAGTGAGATCTATACCGGGGAGCTGTTTTTT.

V and J are TRBV5-8 and TRBJ1-6; TRBD1 matches at 9 bases. J was trimmed by 7 bases and V by 4 bases; bases with no gene match: 3. From germline, CDR1 is SGHTS and CDR2 YDEGEE. The CDR3 runs to 14 residues. The CDR3, as DNA: TGTGCCAGCAGCCTGACAGGGGGAAATTCACCCCTCCACTTT. It encodes CASSLTGGNSPLHF.

Here the CDR3 reads CASRVEGRNTEAFF. The DNA for the CDR3 is TGCGCCAGCAGGGTTGAAGGCCGTAACACTGAAGCTTTCTTT. The J gene is TRBJ1-1, the V gene TRBV5-1; unclear D gene. Germline CDR1 is SGHRS and CDR2 is YFSETQ. V shed 5 bases and J shed 2 bases, with 13 bases lying between them. This CDR3 is built from 14 residues.

The chain couples TRBV10-3 to TRBJ2-7, with D maybe TRBD2 (5 bases). Trimming removed 11 bases at V and 3 bases at J, with 11 bases between. The CDR3 covers 11 residues. Germline V lookup: CDR1 ENHRY, CDR2 SYGVKD. CDR3 nucleotide sequence: TGTGCCTCCGGGGAGTACTACGAGCAGTACTTC. The encoded protein is CASGEYYEQYF.

The rearrangement uses TRBV2 and TRBJ2-6; D remains ambiguous. Between the trimmed V and J ends, which lost 9 bases and 3 bases, there was a span of 9 bases. This CDR3 spans 13 amino acids. Germline CDR1 reads SNHLY; CDR2 reads FYNNEI. The DNA for the CDR3 is TGTGCCAGTAAGATCGATGGGGCCAACGTCCTGACTTTC. This encodes CASKIDGANVLTF.

This chain joins TRBV28 and TRBJ1-4; D unclear. The CDR3 spans 14 residues. Per the germline V gene, CDR1 is MDHEN and CDR2 is SYDVKM. V gave up 7 bases and J gave up 4 bases, with 13 bases separating them. This CDR3 is CASTEGSRNEKLFF. The CDR3 DNA sequence: TGTGCCAGCACCGAAGGCAGTCGTAATGAAAAACTGTTTTTT.

This rearrangement joins TRBV9 to TRBJ1-2; tentatively, D is TRBD1 (5 bases). V gave up 3 bases and J gave up 8 bases, with 17 bases separating them. Germline V gene sequence: CDR1 SGDLS, CDR2 YYNGEE. The CDR3 consists of 14 residues. In DNA, the CDR3 is TGTGCCAGCAGCGGGCCCGGGGCGTGGGGGGGCTACACCTTC. Amino acids: CASSGPGAWGGYTF.

The chain links TRBV5-6 to TRBJ1-1; D may be TRBD1 (5 bases). The CDR3 is 12 residues long. The V and J ends lost 2 bases and 12 bases respectively, with 14 bases between them. The germline gives CDR1 SGHDT, CDR2 YYEEEE. DNA for the CDR3: TGTGCCAGCAGCTTCGGGACTCCCGGCACTTTCTTT. Its protein product is CASSFGTPGTFF.

The rearrangement joins TRBV5-5 to TRBJ1-1; D is undetermined. The V and J ends lost 0 bases and 2 bases respectively, with 8 bases between them. The CDR3 extends over 14 amino acids. Germline CDR1 is SGHKS and CDR2 is YYEKEE (reference sequence). CDR3 nucleotide sequence: TGTGCCAGCAGCTTGGAGGGCTCTAACACTGAAGCTTTCTTT. Its protein product is CASSLEGSNTEAFF.

The table lists this clone with a count of one. V is TRBV20-1 and J is TRBJ2-1, with 7 nucleotides matching TRBD1. J lost 5 bases, V lost 3 bases, and 7 bases had no gene match. The CDR3 runs to 14 residues. Germline loops: CDR1 DFQATT, CDR2 SNEGSKA (reference sequence). CDR3 sequence (DNA): TGCAGTGCTAGTACGTGGGGACAGAACAATGAGCAGTTCTTC. Residues: CSASTWGQNNEQFF.

This chain's CDR3 is CASSSTQGAGNTIYF. The CDR3 DNA is TGTGCCAGCAGCTCAACTCAGGGTGCTGGAAACACCATATATTTT. V gene TRBV5-6 combines with J gene TRBJ1-3, with a possible D match to TRBD1 (5 bases). Trimming took 3 bases from V and 2 from J, leaving 12 bases between them. This CDR3 has 15 residues. Per the germline V gene, CDR1 is SGHDT and CDR2 is YYEEEE.

The chain has TRBV5-5 and TRBJ1-1; D perhaps matches TRBD1 (5 bases). V gave up 1 base and J gave up 4 bases, with 11 bases separating them. This CDR3 spans 14 amino acids. Germline V gene sequence: CDR1 SGHKS, CDR2 YYEKEE (reference sequence). The DNA for the CDR3 is TGTGCCAGCAGCTTGCAGGGAAAGGGCACTGAAGCTTTCTTT. Protein: CASSLQGKGTEAFF.

This clone appeared a single time. The chain recombines TRBV2 with TRBJ1-2, with TRBD1 as a possible D gene (5 bases). The length of the CDR3 is 15 residues. V was cut by 1 base and J by 1 base, with 10 bases left in between. From germline, CDR1 is SNHLY and CDR2 FYNNEI. Written as DNA, the CDR3 is TGTGCCAGCAGTGAAGGGGGCCACAATAACTATGGCTACACCTTC. It yields the protein CASSEGGHNNYGYTF.

This chain uses TRBV7-6 with TRBJ2-2, with D tentatively TRBD1 (5 bases). V lost 1 base to trimming and J lost 5 bases, with 14 bases between them. The CDR3 runs to 16 residues. Germline V gene lookup returns CDR1 SGHVS and CDR2 FNYEAQ. The CDR3 region is CASSLERGEVTGELFF. DNA of the CDR3: TGTGCCAGCAGCTTAGAAAGGGGTGAAGTGACCGGGGAGCTGTTTTTT.

The chain employs TRBV6-5 and TRBJ1-2, with TRBD1 matching 7 bases. Germline CDR1 and CDR2: MNHEY and SVGAGI. CDR3 size: 15 residues. After removal of 8 bases from V and 4 bases from J, the junction contained 13 bases not matched to a gene. This CDR3 reads CASSPETGLRYGYTF. The CDR3 nucleotides are TGTGCCAGCTCCCCGGAGACAGGGCTCCGCTATGGCTACACCTTC.

This chain joins TRBV11-3 and TRBJ2-3, with D hard to call. V gave up 0 bases and J gave up 0 bases, with 10 bases separating them. Germline loops: CDR1 SGHNT, CDR2 YENEEA. The CDR3 consists of 16 residues. The CDR3 DNA follows: TGTGCCAGCAGCTTAGATGCCTTACTGAGCACAGATACGCAGTATTTT. It is translated as CASSLDALLSTDTQYF. The variable domain in full, with the rest retrieved from reference TRBV11-3 and TRBJ2-3, is EAGVVQSPRYKIIEKKQPVAFWCNPISGHNTLYWYLQNLGQGPELLIRYENEEAVDDSQLPKDRFSAERLKGVDSTLKIQPAELGDSAVYLCASSLDALLSTDTQYFGPGTRLTVL.

The J gene is TRBJ1-1, the V gene TRBV6-4; D gene ambiguous. The CDR3 runs 11 residues. Trimming shortened V by 2 bases and J by 8 bases, and 6 bases separated the two germline ends. The germline gives CDR1 MRHNA, CDR2 SNTAGT. This CDR3 reads CASSDGFEAFF. CDR3 in DNA: TGTGCCAGCAGTGACGGGTTCGAAGCTTTCTTT.